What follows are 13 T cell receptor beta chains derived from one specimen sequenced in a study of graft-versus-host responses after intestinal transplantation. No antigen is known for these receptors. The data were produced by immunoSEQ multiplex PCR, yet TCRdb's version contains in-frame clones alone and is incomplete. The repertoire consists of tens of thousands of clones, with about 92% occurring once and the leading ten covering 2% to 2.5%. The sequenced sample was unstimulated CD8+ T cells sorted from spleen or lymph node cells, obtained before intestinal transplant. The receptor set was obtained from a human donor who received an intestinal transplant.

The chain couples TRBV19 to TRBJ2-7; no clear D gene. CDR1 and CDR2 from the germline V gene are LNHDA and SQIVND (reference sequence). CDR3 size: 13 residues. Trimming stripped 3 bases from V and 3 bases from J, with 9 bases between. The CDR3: CASSINSDYEQYF. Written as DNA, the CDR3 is TGTGCCAGTAGTATTAACAGTGACTACGAGCAGTACTTC.

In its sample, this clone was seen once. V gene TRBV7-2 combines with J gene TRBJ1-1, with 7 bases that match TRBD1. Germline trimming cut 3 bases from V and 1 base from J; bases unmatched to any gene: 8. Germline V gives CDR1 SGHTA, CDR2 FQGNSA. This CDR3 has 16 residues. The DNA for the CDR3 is TGTGCCAGCAGCTTTCTTGACAGGGCGCAGAACACTGAAGCTTTCTTT. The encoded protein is CASSFLDRAQNTEAFF.

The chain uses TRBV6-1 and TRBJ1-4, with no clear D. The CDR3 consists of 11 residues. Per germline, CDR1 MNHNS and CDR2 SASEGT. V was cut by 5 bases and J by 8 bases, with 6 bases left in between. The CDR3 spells CASSYGEKLFF. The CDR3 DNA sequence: TGTGCCAGCAGTTACGGGGAAAAACTGTTTTTT.

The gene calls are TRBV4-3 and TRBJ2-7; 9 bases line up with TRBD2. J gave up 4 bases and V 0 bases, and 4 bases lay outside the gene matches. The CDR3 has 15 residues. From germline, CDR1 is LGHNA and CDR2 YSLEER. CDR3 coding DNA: TGCGCCAGCAGCCAAGATTTGGGACTAGCTTACGAGCAGTACTTC. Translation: CASSQDLGLAYEQYF.

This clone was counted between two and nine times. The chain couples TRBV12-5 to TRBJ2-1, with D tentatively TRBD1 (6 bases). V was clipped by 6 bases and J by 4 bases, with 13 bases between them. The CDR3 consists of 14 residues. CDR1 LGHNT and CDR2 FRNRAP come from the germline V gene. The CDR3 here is CASGDQGGYNEQFF. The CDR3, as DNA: TGTGCTAGTGGGGACCAAGGGGGATACAATGAGCAGTTCTTC. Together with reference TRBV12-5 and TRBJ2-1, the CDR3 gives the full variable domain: DARVTQTPRHKVTEMGQEVTMRCQPILGHNTVFWYRQTMMQGLELLAYFRNRAPLDDSGMPKDRFSAEMPDATLATLKIQPSEPRDSAVYFCASGDQGGYNEQFFGPGTRLTVL.

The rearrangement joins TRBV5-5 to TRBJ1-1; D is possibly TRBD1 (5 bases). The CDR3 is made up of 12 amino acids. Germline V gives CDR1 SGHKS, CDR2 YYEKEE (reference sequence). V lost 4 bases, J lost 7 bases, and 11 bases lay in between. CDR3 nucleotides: TGTGCCAGCAGCCCTAATGACAGTGAAGCTTTCTTT. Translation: CASSPNDSEAFF.

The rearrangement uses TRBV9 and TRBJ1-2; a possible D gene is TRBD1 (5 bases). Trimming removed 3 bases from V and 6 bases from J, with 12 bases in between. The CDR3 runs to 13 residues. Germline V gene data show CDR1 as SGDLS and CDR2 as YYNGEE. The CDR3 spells CASSGKGLDGYTF. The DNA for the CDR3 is TGTGCCAGCAGCGGCAAGGGGCTAGATGGCTACACCTTC.

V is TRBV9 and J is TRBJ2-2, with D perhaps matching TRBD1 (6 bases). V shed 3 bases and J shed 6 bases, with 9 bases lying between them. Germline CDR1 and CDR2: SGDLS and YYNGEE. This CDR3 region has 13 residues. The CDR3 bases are TGTGCCAGCAGCGCAGGACAGCCCGGGGAGCTGTTTTTT. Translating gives CASSAGQPGELFF.

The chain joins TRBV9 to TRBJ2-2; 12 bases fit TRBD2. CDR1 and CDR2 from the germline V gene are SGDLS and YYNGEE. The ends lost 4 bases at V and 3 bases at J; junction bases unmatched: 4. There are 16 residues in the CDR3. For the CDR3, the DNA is TGTGCCAGCAGCACACGGACTAGCGGGGACACCGGGGAGCTGTTTTTT. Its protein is CASSTRTSGDTGELFF.

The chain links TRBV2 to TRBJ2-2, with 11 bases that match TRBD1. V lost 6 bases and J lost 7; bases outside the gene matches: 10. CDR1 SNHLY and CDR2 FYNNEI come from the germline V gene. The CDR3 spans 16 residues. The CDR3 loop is CASREDRGQVGGELFF. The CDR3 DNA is TGTGCCAGCAGGGAGGACAGGGGGCAGGTTGGCGGGGAGCTGTTTTTT.

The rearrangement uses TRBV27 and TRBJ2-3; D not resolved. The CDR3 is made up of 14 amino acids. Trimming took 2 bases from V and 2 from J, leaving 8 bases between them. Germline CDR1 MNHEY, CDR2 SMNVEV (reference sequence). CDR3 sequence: CASSLPQSTDTQYF. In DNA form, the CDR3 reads TGTGCCAGCAGTTTACCCCAGTCCACAGATACGCAGTATTTT.

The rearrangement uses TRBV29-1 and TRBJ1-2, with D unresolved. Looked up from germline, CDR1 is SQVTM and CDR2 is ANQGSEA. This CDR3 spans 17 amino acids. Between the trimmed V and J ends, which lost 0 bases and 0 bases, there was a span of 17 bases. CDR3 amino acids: CSVEDYSAGLANYGYTF. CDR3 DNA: TGCAGCGTTGAAGATTATAGTGCAGGCCTCGCTAACTATGGCTACACCTTC.

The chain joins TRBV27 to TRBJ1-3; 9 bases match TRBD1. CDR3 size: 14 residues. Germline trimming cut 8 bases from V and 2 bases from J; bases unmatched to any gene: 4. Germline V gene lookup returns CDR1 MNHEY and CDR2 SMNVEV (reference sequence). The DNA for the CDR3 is TGTGCCAGCTCCTACAGGGGGCCTGGAAACACCATATATTTT. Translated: CASSYRGPGNTIYF.